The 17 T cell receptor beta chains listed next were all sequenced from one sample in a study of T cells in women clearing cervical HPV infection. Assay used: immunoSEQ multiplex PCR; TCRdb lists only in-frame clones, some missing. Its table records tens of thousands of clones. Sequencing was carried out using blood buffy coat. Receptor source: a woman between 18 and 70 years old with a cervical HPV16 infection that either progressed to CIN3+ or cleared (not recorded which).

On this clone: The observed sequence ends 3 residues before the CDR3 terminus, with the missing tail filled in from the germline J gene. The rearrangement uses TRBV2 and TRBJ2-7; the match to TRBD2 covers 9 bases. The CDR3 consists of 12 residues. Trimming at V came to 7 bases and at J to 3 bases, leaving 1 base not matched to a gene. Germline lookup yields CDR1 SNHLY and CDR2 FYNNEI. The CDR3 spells CASKTSGYEQYF. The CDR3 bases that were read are TGTGCCAGCAAGACTAGCGGCTACGAG.

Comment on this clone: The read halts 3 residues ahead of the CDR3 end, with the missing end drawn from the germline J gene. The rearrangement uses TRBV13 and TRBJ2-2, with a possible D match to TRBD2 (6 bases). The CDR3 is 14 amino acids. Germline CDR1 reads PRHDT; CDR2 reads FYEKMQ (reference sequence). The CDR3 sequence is CASSFGGTNEKLFF. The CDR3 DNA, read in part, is TGTGCCAGCAGCTTCGGGGGAACTAATGAAAAG. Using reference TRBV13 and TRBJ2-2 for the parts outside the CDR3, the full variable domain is AAGVIQSPRHLIKEKRETATLKCYPIPRHDTVYWYQQGPGQDPQFLISFYEKMQSDKGSIPDRFSAQQFSDYHSELNMSSLELGDSALYFCASSFGGTNEKLFFGEGSRLTVL.

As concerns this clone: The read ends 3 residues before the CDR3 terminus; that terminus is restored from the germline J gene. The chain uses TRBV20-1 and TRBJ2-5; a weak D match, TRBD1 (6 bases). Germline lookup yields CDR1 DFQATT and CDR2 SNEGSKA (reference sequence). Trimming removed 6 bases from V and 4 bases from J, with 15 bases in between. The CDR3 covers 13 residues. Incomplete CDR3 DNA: TGCAGTGCCAGACCGGGACACGTAGAGACC. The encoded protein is CSARPGHVET. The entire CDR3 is CSARPGHVETQYF.

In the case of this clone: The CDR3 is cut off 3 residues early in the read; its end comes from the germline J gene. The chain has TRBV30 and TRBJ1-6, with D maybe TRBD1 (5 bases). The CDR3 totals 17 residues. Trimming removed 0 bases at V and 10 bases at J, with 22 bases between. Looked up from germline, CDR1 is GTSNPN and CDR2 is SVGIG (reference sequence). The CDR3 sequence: CAWSVRSNRPTGSPLHF. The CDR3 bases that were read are TGTGCCTGGAGTGTACGGTCGAACAGGCCGACTGGGTCACCC.

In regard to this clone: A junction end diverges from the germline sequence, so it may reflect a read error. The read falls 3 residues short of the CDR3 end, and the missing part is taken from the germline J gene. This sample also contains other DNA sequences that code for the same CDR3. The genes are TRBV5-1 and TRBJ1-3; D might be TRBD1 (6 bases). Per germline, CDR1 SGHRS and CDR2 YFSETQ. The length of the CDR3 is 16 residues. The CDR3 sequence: CASSPGRGAGGNTIYF. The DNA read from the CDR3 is TGCGCCAGCAGCCCTGGACGGGGGGCTGGTGGAAACACG.

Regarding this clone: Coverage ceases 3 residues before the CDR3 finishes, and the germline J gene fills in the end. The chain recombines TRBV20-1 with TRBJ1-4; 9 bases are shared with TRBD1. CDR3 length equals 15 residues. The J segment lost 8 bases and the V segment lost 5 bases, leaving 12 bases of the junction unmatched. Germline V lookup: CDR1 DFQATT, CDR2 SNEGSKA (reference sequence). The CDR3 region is CSAGGDRDMDEKLFF. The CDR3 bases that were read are TGCAGTGCTGGGGGGGACAGGGACATGGACGAAAAA.

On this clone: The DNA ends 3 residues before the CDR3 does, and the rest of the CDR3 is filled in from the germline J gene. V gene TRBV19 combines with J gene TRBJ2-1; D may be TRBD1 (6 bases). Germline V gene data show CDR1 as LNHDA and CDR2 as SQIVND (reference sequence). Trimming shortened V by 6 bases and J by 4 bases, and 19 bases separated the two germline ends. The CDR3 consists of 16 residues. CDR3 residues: CASSTQGPRIYNEQFF. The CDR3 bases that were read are TGTGCCAGTAGCACCCAGGGGCCACGGATTTACAATGAG.

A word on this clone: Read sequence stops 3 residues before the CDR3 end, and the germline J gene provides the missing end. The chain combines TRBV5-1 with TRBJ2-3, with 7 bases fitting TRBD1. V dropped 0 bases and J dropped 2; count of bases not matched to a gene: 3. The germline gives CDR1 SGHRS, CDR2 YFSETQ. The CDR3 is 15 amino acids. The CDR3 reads CASSLEGQFTDTQYF. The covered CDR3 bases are TGCGCCAGCAGCTTGGAGGGACAGTTCACAGATACG.

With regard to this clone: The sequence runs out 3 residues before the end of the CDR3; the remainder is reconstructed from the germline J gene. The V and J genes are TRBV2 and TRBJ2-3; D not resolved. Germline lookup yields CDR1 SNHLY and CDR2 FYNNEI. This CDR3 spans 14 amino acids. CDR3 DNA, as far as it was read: TGTGCCAGCAGTGTAAGGTTGGCTCAAGAGACG. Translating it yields CASSVRLAQET. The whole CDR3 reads CASSVRLAQETQYF.

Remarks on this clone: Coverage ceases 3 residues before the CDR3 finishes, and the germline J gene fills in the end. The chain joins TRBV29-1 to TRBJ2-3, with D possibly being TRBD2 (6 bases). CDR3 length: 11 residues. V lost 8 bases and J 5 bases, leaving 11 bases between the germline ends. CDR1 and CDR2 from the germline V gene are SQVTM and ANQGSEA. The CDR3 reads CSSRRGDTQYF. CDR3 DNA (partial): TGCAGCTCTCGGCGGGGAGATACG.

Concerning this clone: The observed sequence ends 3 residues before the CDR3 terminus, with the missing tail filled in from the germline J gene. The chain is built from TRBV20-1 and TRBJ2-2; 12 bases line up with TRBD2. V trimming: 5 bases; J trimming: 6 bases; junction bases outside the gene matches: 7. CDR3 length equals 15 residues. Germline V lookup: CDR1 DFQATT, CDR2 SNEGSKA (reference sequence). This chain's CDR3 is CSAGQSSGRAGELFF. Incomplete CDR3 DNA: TGCAGTGCTGGACAATCTAGCGGGAGGGCCGGGGAG.

Partial CDR3 DNA: TGTGCCAGCTCACAGCAAGGACAGGACGAG. Amino acid sequence: CASSQQGQDE. The CDR3 in full is CASSQQGQDEQYF. The V call is TRBV18, the J call TRBJ2-7, with 7 bases identical to TRBD1. The read ends 3 residues before the CDR3 terminus; that terminus is restored from the germline J gene. The germline gives CDR1 KGHSH, CDR2 LQKENI. The CDR3 is made up of 13 amino acids. V shed 4 bases and J 5 bases; nucleotides not matched to a gene: 5.

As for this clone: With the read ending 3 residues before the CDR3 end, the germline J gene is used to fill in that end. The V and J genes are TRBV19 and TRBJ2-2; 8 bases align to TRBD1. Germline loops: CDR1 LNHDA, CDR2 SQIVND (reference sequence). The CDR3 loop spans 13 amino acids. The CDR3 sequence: CATRTGFHEKLFF. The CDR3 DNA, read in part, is TGTGCCACCAGGACAGGGTTTCATGAAAAG.

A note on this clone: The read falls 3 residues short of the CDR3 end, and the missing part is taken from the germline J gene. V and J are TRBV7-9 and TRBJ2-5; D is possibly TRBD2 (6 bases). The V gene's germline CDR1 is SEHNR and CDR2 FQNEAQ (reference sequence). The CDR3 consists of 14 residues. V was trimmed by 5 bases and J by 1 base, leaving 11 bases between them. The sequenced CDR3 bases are TGTGCCAGCAGCCCCGGGACTTCCCAAGAGACC. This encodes CASSPGTSQET. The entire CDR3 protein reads CASSPGTSQETQYF.

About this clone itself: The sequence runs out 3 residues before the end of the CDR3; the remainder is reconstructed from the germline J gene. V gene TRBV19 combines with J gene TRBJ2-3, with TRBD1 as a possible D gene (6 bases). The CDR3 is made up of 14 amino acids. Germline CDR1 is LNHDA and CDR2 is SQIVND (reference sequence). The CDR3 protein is CASRIRGTGQPQYF. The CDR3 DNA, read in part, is TGTGCCAGTAGGATTAGGGGGACGGGTCAGCCG.

The covered CDR3 bases are TGCAGTGTCCCCCGGTCCCTAGCGGGAGGGTTAGATACG. Translating gives CSVPRSLAGGLDT. The whole CDR3 sequence reads CSVPRSLAGGLDTQYF. This rearrangement joins TRBV20-1 to TRBJ2-3, with 12 bases fitting TRBD2. The read gets to within 3 residues of the CDR3 end, and the germline J gene fills in the rest. Germline-derived CDR1 and CDR2 are DFQATT and SNEGSKA (reference sequence). The CDR3 contains 16 residues. Trimming took 7 bases from V and 5 from J; bases not matched to a gene: 13.

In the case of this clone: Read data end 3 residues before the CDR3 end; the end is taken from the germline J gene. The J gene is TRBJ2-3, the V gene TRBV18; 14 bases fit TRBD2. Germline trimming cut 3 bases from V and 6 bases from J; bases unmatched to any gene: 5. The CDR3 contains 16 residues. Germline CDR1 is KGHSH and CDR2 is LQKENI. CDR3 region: CASSPRTSGRTDTQYF. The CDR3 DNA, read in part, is TGTGCCAGCTCACCCCGGACTAGCGGGAGGACGGATACG.